Listed here is a single TCR beta chain. This sample stems from a study of blood T cell repertoires in COVID-19. Generated by immunoSEQ multiplex PCR, the TCRdb table keeps only in-frame clones and is missing some. The data show approximately 84,000 clones, 70% to 80% seen once. CDR3 length: 15 amino acids. V lost 3 bases to trimming and J lost 7 bases; unmatched junction nucleotides: 11. CDR1 and CDR2 from the germline V gene are SQVTM and ANQGSEA. Sequenced input: peripheral blood. This TCR was recovered from a human donor in a cohort sampled during active COVID-19. The rearrangement joins TRBV29-1 to TRBJ1-2, with 10 bases lining up with TRBD1. CDR3 residues: CSVDSFGTGEGGYTF. In DNA, the CDR3 is TGCAGCGTTGACTCTTTCGGGACAGGGGAGGGTGGCTACACCTTC.